This T cell receptor beta chain stems from a study of tumor-infiltrating lymphocytes in primary liver carcinoma. Researchers generated TCR beta cDNA from around 510 ng of total RNA, relying on a constant-region primer. Modified slightly, ARM-PCR produced TCR beta libraries over three nested multiplex PCR rounds. Two initial PCR rounds of 10 to 11 cycles each paired TRBV1-TRBV30 forward primers with a C-beta reverse primer. One entry per CDR3 protein results from TCRdb running MiXCR on the multiplex PCR reads. Of approximately 330,000 distinct CDR3 sequences in the sample, 65% are singletons; the top ten hold roughly 6%. The researchers obtained blood RNA from unsorted whole blood and also extracted germline DNA. Germline V gene data show CDR1 as MDHEN and CDR2 as SYDVKM. This CDR3 has 13 residues. V dropped 6 bases and J dropped 2; count of bases not matched to a gene: 4.

This clonotype was sampled from a man aged 35 to 55 with primary liver carcinoma and hepatitis B virus infection. The chain couples TRBV28 to TRBJ2-7, with 7 bases matching TRBD1. The sample was peripheral blood. The CDR3 DNA sequence: TGTGCCAGCAGAAAGACAGGGACCTACGAGCAGTACTTC. It specifies CASRKTGTYEQYF.